This passage covers 10 T cell receptor beta chains from one sample sequenced in a study of T-cell reconstitution after alpha-beta-depleted transplantation in children. During its preparation, the TCRbeta library received unique molecular identifiers. One entry per CDR3 protein results from TCRdb running MiXCR on the PCR reads. The sample records roughly 790,000 distinct CDR3 sequences, 16% being singletons. The sample was PBMCs, mostly from graft donor cells, taken 360 days after TCRalphabeta/CD19-depleted stem cell transplant. The origin of the receptors is a male patient younger than 18 who had a stem cell transplant for acute lymphoblastic leukemia, so the T cells may come from the graft donor.

The rearrangement joins TRBV18 to TRBJ2-7; D remains ambiguous. CDR1 is KGHSH and CDR2 is LQKENI in the germline V gene. V was trimmed by 4 bases and J by 2 bases, leaving 9 bases between them. CDR3 size: 13 residues. DNA for the CDR3: TGTGCCAGCTCACTTTCGGACGCCTACGAGCAGTACTTC. This translates into CASSLSDAYEQYF.

This sequence joins TRBV7-6 and TRBJ2-3; D possibly uses TRBD1 or TRBD2 (5 bases each). CDR1 and CDR2 (germline): SGHVS, FNYEAQ. This CDR3 is 17 amino acids long. Trimming pared 3 bases from V and 0 bases from J, leaving 16 bases between. The CDR3 sequence is CASSFRSPGPSTDTQYF. CDR3 sequence (DNA): TGTGCCAGCAGCTTTAGAAGTCCGGGACCCAGCACAGATACGCAGTATTTT. Combining the CDR3 with reference TRBV7-6 and TRBJ2-3 gives the whole variable domain GAGVSQSPRYKVTKRGQDVALRCDPISGHVSLYWYRQALGQGPEFLTYFNYEAQQDKSGLPNDRFSAERPEGSISTLTIQRTEQRDSAMYRCASSFRSPGPSTDTQYFGPGTRLTVL.

The chain joins TRBV7-9 to TRBJ2-1; 8 bases map to TRBD2. With V trimmed by 7 bases and J by 4 bases, 12 bases remained unmatched. The CDR3 extends over 16 amino acids. From germline, CDR1 is SEHNR and CDR2 FQNEAQ (reference sequence). The CDR3: CASNQKAGDRYNEQFF. CDR3 in DNA: TGTGCCAGCAACCAGAAAGCGGGAGATAGGTACAATGAGCAGTTCTTC.

The V and J genes are TRBV7-2 and TRBJ2-2, with D maybe TRBD1 (6 bases). The CDR3 has 16 amino acids. Germline CDR1 is SGHTA and CDR2 is FQGNSA. V lost 7 bases, J lost 1 base, and 16 bases lay in between. CDR3 bases: TGTGCCAGCACCTCCCCGGGACACCTGAACACCGGGGAGCTGTTTTTT. It is translated as CASTSPGHLNTGELFF.

V gene TRBV25-1 combines with J gene TRBJ2-4, with D uncertain. Trimming shortened V by 2 bases and J by 8 bases, and 16 bases separated the two germline ends. The length of the CDR3 is 15 residues. From germline, CDR1 is MGHDK and CDR2 SYGVNS. CDR3 in amino acids: CASSEPRAGGHIQYF. The DNA for the CDR3 is TGTGCCAGCAGTGAACCTAGGGCCGGTGGGCACATTCAGTACTTC.

The V call is TRBV12-3 or TRBV12-4, the J call TRBJ2-7, with TRBD2 matching 8 bases. The trim removed 10 bases at V and 2 bases at J, leaving 7 bases unmatched. The CDR3 spans 13 residues. CDR3 in DNA: TGTGCCACCTCAGCGGGAGCCACCTACGAGCAGTACTTC. It yields the protein CATSAGATYEQYF.

The chain has TRBV10-1 and TRBJ2-7; D might be TRBD1 (5 bases). The V and J ends lost 6 bases and 2 bases respectively, with 11 bases between them. CDR3 length: 13 amino acids. Germline loops: CDR1 WNHNN, CDR2 SYGVQD (reference sequence). The CDR3 region has the DNA TGCGCCAGCAGCCGCGGACATGCCTACGAGCAGTACTTC. It encodes CASSRGHAYEQYF.

This clonotype has ten or more counts. This chain joins TRBV5-1 and TRBJ2-3; D possibly corresponds to TRBD2 (6 bases). Trimming removed 0 bases at V and 2 bases at J, with 10 bases between. Germline V CDR1 and CDR2: SGHRS, YFSETQ. The CDR3 runs 15 residues. CDR3 sequence reads: CASSLGDFTTDTQYF. CDR3 coding DNA: TGCGCCAGCAGCTTGGGGGACTTCACCACAGATACGCAGTATTTT.

The chain recombines TRBV7-6 with TRBJ2-2; D ambiguous. CDR1 and CDR2 from the germline V gene are SGHVS and FNYEAQ. V lost 0 bases and J lost 2, with 7 bases in between. CDR3 length equals 15 residues. The CDR3 is CASSLATRNTGELFF. CDR3 coding DNA: TGTGCCAGCAGCTTAGCGACAAGAAACACCGGGGAGCTGTTTTTT.

The sample holds a few counts of this clonotype. This chain joins TRBV6-2 or TRBV6-3 and TRBJ2-3, with 10 bases that match TRBD1. This CDR3 has 14 residues. CDR1 and CDR2 from the germline V gene are MNHEY and SVGEGT. J was trimmed by 4 bases and V by 6 bases; bases with no gene match: 4. CDR3 residues: CASSRTGGSDTQYF. In DNA, the CDR3 is TGTGCCAGCAGCCGGACAGGGGGATCAGATACGCAGTATTTT.